These 28 T cell receptor beta chains came from one sample sequenced in a study of beta chain features in type 1 diabetes. Of the isolated RNA, all was reverse transcribed, and so the sequenced material was expressed TCRB transcripts. Measured with immunoSEQ multiplex PCR; TCRdb has only the in-frame clones, and not every one. The sample includes 900,000 or so clones, roughly a sixth of them seen just once. The sample comprised naive CD4+ T cells from blood. The receptors shown here come from a woman in her late teens or twenties in good health.

This clone was detected only a few times. The chain employs TRBV7-9 and TRBJ2-2, with D possibly TRBD1 on 5 matching bases. Trimming took 2 bases from V and 5 from J, leaving 9 bases between them. This CDR3 spans 14 amino acids. Germline values: CDR1 SEHNR, CDR2 FQNEAQ (reference sequence). The CDR3 bases are TGTGCCAGCAGCTTATGGGGCGATACCGGGGAGCTGTTTTTT. This sequence encodes CASSLWGDTGELFF.

Concerning this clone itself: Other DNA sequences of this sample code for an identical CDR3. The V and J genes are TRBV9 and TRBJ2-1; 11 nucleotides line up with TRBD2. Trimming removed 2 bases from V and 6 bases from J; junction bases left unmatched: 7. The CDR3 length is 16 residues. In germline, CDR1 is SGDLS, CDR2 YYNGEE. CDR3 nucleotide sequence: TGTGCCAGCAGCGTTGTAGCGGGAGGGCCGGGCAATGAGCAGTTCTTC. It encodes CASSVVAGGPGNEQFF. Together with reference TRBV9 and TRBJ2-1, the CDR3 gives the full variable domain: DSGVTQTPKHLITATGQRVTLRCSPRSGDLSVYWYQQSLDQGLQFLIQYYNGEERAKGNILERFSAQQFPDLHSELNLSSLELGDSALYFCASSVVAGGPGNEQFFGPGTRLTVL.

This clone showed up just a few times. The chain joins TRBV28 to TRBJ2-1; a possible D gene is TRBD2 (6 bases). Trimming pared 10 bases from V and 2 bases from J, leaving 15 bases between. Germline lookup yields CDR1 MDHEN and CDR2 SYDVKM. The CDR3 loop spans 14 amino acids. The CDR3 nucleotides read TGTGCCACCACGAGTGGGGGGACCTACAATGAGCAGTTCTTC. It is translated as CATTSGGTYNEQFF. The whole variable domain, remainder taken from reference TRBV28 and TRBJ2-1, is DVKVTQSSRYLVKRTGEKVFLECVQDMDHENMFWYRQDPGLGLRLIYFSYDVKMKEKGDIPEGYSVSREKKERFSLILESASTNQTSMYLCATTSGGTYNEQFFGPGTRLTVL.

This clone was counted only a few times. This chain uses TRBV7-8 with TRBJ2-7; 12 bases fit TRBD2. V shed 6 bases, J shed 5 bases, and the junction held 8 bases outside the gene matches. CDR1 SGHVS and CDR2 FQNEAQ come from the germline V gene. The CDR3 loop spans 15 amino acids. CDR3 residues: CASSQGLAGGDEQYF. The CDR3 region has the DNA TGTGCCAGCAGTCAGGGGCTAGCGGGAGGGGACGAGCAGTACTTC.

This clone was detected a few times. Other DNA sequences in this sample translate to the same CDR3. This sequence joins TRBV4-3 and TRBJ2-1; maybe TRBD1 (5 bases). V was cut by 0 bases and J by 2 bases, with 8 bases left in between. The germline CDR1 and CDR2 sequences are LGHNA and YSLEER. The length of the CDR3 is 15 residues. CDR3 protein: CASSQEGQPYNEQFF. The CDR3 bases are TGCGCCAGCAGCCAAGAGGGGCAGCCCTACAATGAGCAGTTCTTC.

The chain combines TRBV7-2 with TRBJ2-1; D call uncertain. V was clipped by 3 bases and J by 4 bases, with 10 bases between them. Germline V CDR1 and CDR2: SGHTA, FQGNSA. This CDR3 spans 14 amino acids. The CDR3 DNA reads TGTGCCAGCAGCTTCCACGCCGGGTACAATGAGCAGTTCTTC. Protein product: CASSFHAGYNEQFF. Full variable domain (missing parts from reference TRBV7-2 and TRBJ2-1): GAGVSQSPSNKVTEKGKDVELRCDPISGHTALYWYRQSLGQGLEFLIYFQGNSAPDKSGLPSDRFSAERTGGSVSTLTIQRTQQEDSAVYLCASSFHAGYNEQFFGPGTRLTVL.

This clone was observed a handful of times. The V gene is TRBV18, the J gene TRBJ1-5, with 10 bases that match TRBD1. Unmatched junction bases numbered 7, after V lost 3 bases and J lost 5 bases. The CDR3 length is 16 residues. CDR1 and CDR2 from the germline V gene are KGHSH and LQKENI. The CDR3: CASSPGTGVQDQPQHF. As DNA, the CDR3 is TGTGCCAGCTCACCGGGGACAGGGGTGCAGGATCAGCCCCAGCATTTT. The complete variable domain, with remaining parts taken from reference TRBV18 and TRBJ1-5, reads NAGVMQNPRHLVRRRGQEARLRCSPMKGHSHVYWYRQLPEEGLKFMVYLQKENIIDESGMPKERFSAEFPKEGPSILRIQQVVRGDSAAYFCASSPGTGVQDQPQHFGDGTRLSIL.

V and J are TRBV9 and TRBJ1-1; 7 bases fit TRBD1. CDR1 is SGDLS, CDR2 YYNGEE, per germline. This CDR3 comprises 16 residues. With 4 bases clipped from V and 1 base from J, the junction kept 10 bases outside the gene matches. CDR3 region: CASSHPLRGRNTEAFF. CDR3 bases: TGTGCCAGCAGCCACCCCTTAAGGGGGCGGAACACTGAAGCTTTCTTT.

This clone turned up a few times. CDR3 region: CASSFTGGGEQYF. The CDR3 DNA is TGTGCCAGCAGCTTTACGGGAGGGGGAGAGCAGTACTTC. The rearrangement joins TRBV7-9 to TRBJ2-7, with 8 bases that match TRBD2. CDR1 SEHNR and CDR2 FQNEAQ come from the germline V gene (reference sequence). CDR3 length: 13 residues. The J segment lost 7 bases and the V segment lost 3 bases, leaving 5 bases of the junction unmatched.

This clone was counted a few times. Distinct nucleotide sequences in the sample also encode this CDR3. The chain uses TRBV4-2 and TRBJ2-1; 13 nucleotides match TRBD2. CDR1 and CDR2 (germline): LGHNA, YNFKEQ. The CDR3 length is 16 residues. J was trimmed by 3 bases and V by 3 bases; bases with no gene match: 2. CDR3 DNA: TGTGCCAGCAGCCAGCGACTAGCGGGAGGCTACAATGAGCAGTTCTTC. Translation gives CASSQRLAGGYNEQFF.

The chain uses TRBV7-2 and TRBJ1-2; 7 bases fit TRBD1. This CDR3 region has 14 residues. From germline, CDR1 is SGHTA and CDR2 FQGNSA. Trimming cost V 3 bases and J 8 bases; bases outside gene matches: 9. CDR3 nucleotide sequence: TGTGCCAGCAGCTTTGCAGGGGGGTTGTACGGCTACACCTTC. This translates into CASSFAGGLYGYTF.

As for this clone: The same CDR3 can be traced to other DNA sequences in this sample. The chain is built from TRBV9 and TRBJ2-2; the match to TRBD2 covers 10 bases. CDR1 SGDLS and CDR2 YYNGEE come from the germline V gene. The CDR3 loop spans 15 amino acids. Trimming at V came to 1 base and at J to 3 bases, leaving 0 bases not matched to a gene. The CDR3: CASSVSGRDTGELFF. The CDR3 DNA reads TGTGCCAGCAGCGTAAGCGGGAGGGACACCGGGGAGCTGTTTTTT.

This chain joins TRBV11-3 and TRBJ1-1, with D hard to call. V lost 0 bases, J lost 8 bases, and 10 bases lay in between. There are 13 residues in the CDR3. Germline V gene data show CDR1 as SGHNT and CDR2 as YENEEA. The CDR3 DNA sequence: TGTGCCAGCAGCTTAGATCGGGCGAACGAAGCTTTCTTT. Its translation is CASSLDRANEAFF.

Concerning this clone itself: This same CDR3 is encoded by further DNA sequences in the sample. This chain joins TRBV6-5 and TRBJ2-7, with D tentatively TRBD1 (6 bases). V lost 3 bases to trimming and J lost 4 bases, with 10 bases between them. CDR3 length: 13 amino acids. From germline, CDR1 is MNHEY and CDR2 SVGAGI. The CDR3 loop reads CASSYTRGYEQYF. CDR3 nucleotides: TGTGCCAGCAGTTATACTAGGGGGTACGAGCAGTACTTC.

This clone was seen more than once but under ten times. This sequence joins TRBV28 and TRBJ2-7; 7 nucleotides match TRBD2. This CDR3 is built from 14 residues. The germline CDR1 and CDR2 sequences are MDHEN and SYDVKM. V shed 2 bases, J shed 6 bases, and the junction held 7 bases outside the gene matches. The CDR3 here is CASSLGGRAGEQYF. The CDR3 nucleotides are TGTGCCAGCAGTTTAGGCGGGAGAGCTGGCGAGCAGTACTTC.

The V call is TRBV28, the J call TRBJ2-1; 11 bases line up with TRBD2. Germline V gene lookup returns CDR1 MDHEN and CDR2 SYDVKM. This CDR3 has 14 residues. With 8 bases clipped from V and 4 bases from J, the junction kept 4 bases outside the gene matches. CDR3 sequence: CASGTSGPYNEQFF. The CDR3 DNA follows: TGTGCCAGCGGGACTAGCGGACCATACAATGAGCAGTTCTTC.

This clone has more than one count but fewer than ten. The J gene is TRBJ2-2, the V gene TRBV15, with no clear D. The V gene's germline CDR1 is LNHNV and CDR2 YYDKDF (reference sequence). Trimming stripped 1 base from V and 5 bases from J, with 8 bases between. The CDR3 runs to 14 residues. Written as DNA, the CDR3 is TGTGCCACCAGCAGAGTTTGGAAAACCGGGGAGCTGTTTTTT. Translation: CATSRVWKTGELFF. The full variable domain, with the rest looked up from reference TRBV15 and TRBJ2-2, is DAMVIQNPRYQVTQFGKPVTLSCSQTLNHNVMYWYQQKSSQAPKLLFHYYDKDFNNEADTPDNFQSRRPNTSFCFLDIRSPGLGDTAMYLCATSRVWKTGELFFGEGSRLTVL.

This clone has just a few counts. Other nucleotide sequences in the sample specify the same CDR3. The chain links TRBV6-5 to TRBJ2-3, with D perhaps TRBD1 (6 bases). V dropped 8 bases and J dropped 3 bases, with 12 bases sitting between them. Germline-derived CDR1 and CDR2 are MNHEY and SVGAGI. The CDR3 is made up of 13 amino acids. For the CDR3, the DNA is TGTGCCAGCGGTGGGGGCAGAACAGATACGCAGTATTTT. As protein: CASGGGRTDTQYF.

The chain uses TRBV27 and TRBJ2-5, with D unclear. Germline assignment: CDR1 MNHEY and CDR2 SMNVEV (reference sequence). The length of the CDR3 is 13 residues. The ends were cut back, 1 base at V and 1 base at J, with 4 bases in the middle. CDR3 nucleotides: TGTGCCAGCAGTTTATACAGCCAAGAGACCCAGTACTTC. Residues: CASSLYSQETQYF.

This clone was seen more than once but under ten times. The chain couples TRBV28 to TRBJ2-7; no clear D. This CDR3 region has 11 residues. The V end lost 7 bases, the J end lost 3 bases, and 7 bases lay between the germline ends. Germline V gene data show CDR1 as MDHEN and CDR2 as SYDVKM. The CDR3 sequence is CASTLGYEQYF. CDR3 DNA: TGTGCCAGCACCTTGGGCTACGAGCAGTACTTC.

There are a few counts of this clone. This CDR3 is also generated by other DNA sequences in the sample. The chain has TRBV7-3 and TRBJ2-2, with TRBD1 identical over 7 bases. Trimming at V came to 5 bases and at J to 0 bases, leaving 3 bases not matched to a gene. The CDR3 has 15 amino acids. Germline V gives CDR1 SGHTA, CDR2 FQGTGA. The CDR3 spells CASSPGTANTGELFF. The CDR3 DNA sequence: TGTGCCAGCAGCCCCGGGACAGCGAACACCGGGGAGCTGTTTTTT.

This clone was seen a handful of times. V and J are TRBV5-4 and TRBJ2-5, with 7 bases matching TRBD2. CDR1 and CDR2 (germline): SGHNT, YYREEE (reference sequence). CDR3 length: 14 amino acids. J gave up 3 bases and V 5 bases, and 7 bases lay outside the gene matches. The CDR3 nucleotides are TGTGCCAGCAGTGTTATCGCGGGAGAAGAGACCCAGTACTTC. Protein sequence: CASSVIAGEETQYF.

V usage is TRBV27 and J usage is TRBJ2-1; 7 bases match TRBD1. Trimming cost V 6 bases and J 7 bases; bases outside gene matches: 9. CDR1 MNHEY and CDR2 SMNVEV come from the germline V gene (reference sequence). The CDR3 totals 14 residues. The CDR3 DNA is TGTGCCAGCAGGGGACAGCCTTTGGTTAATGAGCAGTTCTTC. This sequence encodes CASRGQPLVNEQFF.

The chain recombines TRBV7-2 with TRBJ1-1; D uncertain. Germline V gene data show CDR1 as SGHTA and CDR2 as FQGNSA. With 7 bases removed from V and 0 bases from J, the gap between germline ends came to 12 bases. The CDR3 length is 14 residues. The CDR3 protein is CASISRSMNTEAFF. In DNA, the CDR3 is TGTGCCAGCATAAGCAGAAGCATGAACACTGAAGCTTTCTTT. The full variable domain, completed using reference TRBV7-2 and TRBJ1-1, is GAGVSQSPSNKVTEKGKDVELRCDPISGHTALYWYRQSLGQGLEFLIYFQGNSAPDKSGLPSDRFSAERTGGSVSTLTIQRTQQEDSAVYLCASISRSMNTEAFFGQGTRLTVV.

This clone was detected only a few times. The rearrangement joins TRBV6-6 to TRBJ2-6; a weak D match, TRBD1 (5 bases). The CDR3 totals 16 residues. Trimming pared 0 bases from V and 0 bases from J, leaving 6 bases between. In germline, CDR1 is MNHNY, CDR2 SVGAGI (reference sequence). CDR3 loop: CASSYSTVSGANVLTF. In nucleotides, the CDR3 is TGTGCCAGCAGTTACTCGACAGTCTCTGGGGCCAACGTCCTGACTTTC.

In its sample, this clone was seen a few times. The rearrangement uses TRBV7-6 and TRBJ1-4; D remains ambiguous. V lost 4 bases and J lost 4, with 10 bases in between. The CDR3 covers 14 residues. CDR1 is SGHVS, CDR2 FNYEAQ, per germline. The DNA of the CDR3 is TGTGCCAGCAGCTCGAGCAGACATAATGAAAAACTGTTTTTT. This gives the protein CASSSSRHNEKLFF.

V is TRBV5-1 and J is TRBJ2-1; 9 bases fit TRBD2. Trimming cost V 3 bases and J 8 bases; bases outside gene matches: 18. There are 18 residues in the CDR3. From germline, CDR1 is SGHRS and CDR2 YFSETQ. The DNA of the CDR3 is TGCGCCAGCAGCTCCAACGAAGGCGGACTAGCGAGTAGGGATGAGCAGTTCTTC. Amino acid sequence: CASSSNEGGLASRDEQFF.

Concerning this clone: Other DNA sequences in the sample encode the same CDR3. The chain is built from TRBV2 and TRBJ1-2; unclear D gene. The CDR3 is made up of 11 amino acids. CDR1 and CDR2 from the germline V gene are SNHLY and FYNNEI. V was pared by 6 bases and J by 2 bases, with 4 bases between. The CDR3 DNA follows: TGTGCCAGCAGCCCAAACTATGGCTACACCTTC. Protein sequence: CASSPNYGYTF.